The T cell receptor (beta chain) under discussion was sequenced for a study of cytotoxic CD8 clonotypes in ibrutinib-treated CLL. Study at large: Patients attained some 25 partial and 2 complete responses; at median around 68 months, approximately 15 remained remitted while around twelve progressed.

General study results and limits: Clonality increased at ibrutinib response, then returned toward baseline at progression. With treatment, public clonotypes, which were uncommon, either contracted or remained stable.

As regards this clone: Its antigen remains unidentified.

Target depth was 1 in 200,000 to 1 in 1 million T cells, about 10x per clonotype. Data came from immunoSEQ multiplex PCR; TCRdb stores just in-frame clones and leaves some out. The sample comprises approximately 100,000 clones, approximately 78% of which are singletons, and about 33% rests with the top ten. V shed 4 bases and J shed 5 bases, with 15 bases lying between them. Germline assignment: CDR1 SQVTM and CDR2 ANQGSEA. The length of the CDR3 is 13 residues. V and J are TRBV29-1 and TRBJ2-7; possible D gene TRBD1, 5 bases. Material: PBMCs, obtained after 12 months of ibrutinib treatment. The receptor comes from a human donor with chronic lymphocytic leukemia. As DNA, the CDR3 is TGCAGCGTTGCGGTGACAGTGTCGAACGAGCAGTACTTC. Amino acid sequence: CSVAVTVSNEQYF.